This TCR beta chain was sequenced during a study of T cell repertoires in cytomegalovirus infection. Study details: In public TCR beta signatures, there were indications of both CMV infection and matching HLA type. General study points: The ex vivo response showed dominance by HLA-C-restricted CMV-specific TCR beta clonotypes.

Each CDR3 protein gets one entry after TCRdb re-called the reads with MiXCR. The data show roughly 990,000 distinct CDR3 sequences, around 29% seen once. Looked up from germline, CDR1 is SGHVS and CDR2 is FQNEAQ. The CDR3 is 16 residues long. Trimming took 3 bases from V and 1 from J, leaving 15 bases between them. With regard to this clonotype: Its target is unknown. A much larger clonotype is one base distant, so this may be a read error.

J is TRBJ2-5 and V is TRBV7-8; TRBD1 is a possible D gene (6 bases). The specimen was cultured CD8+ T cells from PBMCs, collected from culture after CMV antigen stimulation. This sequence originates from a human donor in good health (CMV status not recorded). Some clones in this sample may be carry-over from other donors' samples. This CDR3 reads CASSFPKGQPQETQYF. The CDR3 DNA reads TGTGCCAGCAGCTTCCCCAAGGGACAACCCCAAGAGACCCAGTACTTC.